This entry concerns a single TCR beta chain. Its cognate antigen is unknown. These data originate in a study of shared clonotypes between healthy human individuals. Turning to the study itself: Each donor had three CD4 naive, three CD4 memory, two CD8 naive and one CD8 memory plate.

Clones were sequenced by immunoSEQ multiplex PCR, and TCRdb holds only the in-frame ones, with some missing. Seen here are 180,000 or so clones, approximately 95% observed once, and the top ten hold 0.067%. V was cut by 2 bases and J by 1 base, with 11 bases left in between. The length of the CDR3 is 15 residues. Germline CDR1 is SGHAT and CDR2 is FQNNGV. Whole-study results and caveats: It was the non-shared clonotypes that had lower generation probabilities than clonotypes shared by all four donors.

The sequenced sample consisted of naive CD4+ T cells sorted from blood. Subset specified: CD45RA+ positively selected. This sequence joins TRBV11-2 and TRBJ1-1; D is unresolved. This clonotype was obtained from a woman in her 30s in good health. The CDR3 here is CASSLSVRQNTEAFF. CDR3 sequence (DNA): TGTGCCAGCAGCTTATCGGTAAGACAGAACACTGAAGCTTTCTTT. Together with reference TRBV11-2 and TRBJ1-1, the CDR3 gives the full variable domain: EAGVAQSPRYKIIEKRQSVAFWCNPISGHATLYWYQQILGQGPKLLIQFQNNGVVDDSQLPKDRFSAERLKGVDSTLKIQPAKLEDSAVYLCASSLSVRQNTEAFFGQGTRLTVV.